This T cell receptor (beta chain) was recorded in a study of blood T cell repertoires in COVID-19. Study information: COVID-19 samples from acute and convalescent phases originated in the United States, Italy and Spain. T cells, B-cell-depleted T cells, or PBMCs supplied cDNA or gDNA.

Original data processing: Scientists estimated how many nucleated cells there were by amplifying reference gene primers. The repertoire was sequenced with immunoSEQ multiplex PCR; TCRdb's copy has only in-frame clones and lacks some. V, J and clone size are taken as reported in that table, and D and trimming were inferred from the DNA itself. The table records roughly 9,600 clones, about 81% of them present only once. This CDR3 is 18 amino acids long. The sequencing sample was made of peripheral blood. The rearrangement uses TRBV21-1 and TRBJ2-7; TRBD2, the table's D call, was not compared with the DNA. TRBV21-1 is a pseudogene. The sequence came from a man aged 55 to 69 with active COVID-19. The CDR3 DNA sequence: TGTGCCAGCAGCAAAGTCGAGGTGGGAGCCGACCGTAGATATTGGCAGTACTTC. This translates into CASSKVEVGADRRYWQYF.